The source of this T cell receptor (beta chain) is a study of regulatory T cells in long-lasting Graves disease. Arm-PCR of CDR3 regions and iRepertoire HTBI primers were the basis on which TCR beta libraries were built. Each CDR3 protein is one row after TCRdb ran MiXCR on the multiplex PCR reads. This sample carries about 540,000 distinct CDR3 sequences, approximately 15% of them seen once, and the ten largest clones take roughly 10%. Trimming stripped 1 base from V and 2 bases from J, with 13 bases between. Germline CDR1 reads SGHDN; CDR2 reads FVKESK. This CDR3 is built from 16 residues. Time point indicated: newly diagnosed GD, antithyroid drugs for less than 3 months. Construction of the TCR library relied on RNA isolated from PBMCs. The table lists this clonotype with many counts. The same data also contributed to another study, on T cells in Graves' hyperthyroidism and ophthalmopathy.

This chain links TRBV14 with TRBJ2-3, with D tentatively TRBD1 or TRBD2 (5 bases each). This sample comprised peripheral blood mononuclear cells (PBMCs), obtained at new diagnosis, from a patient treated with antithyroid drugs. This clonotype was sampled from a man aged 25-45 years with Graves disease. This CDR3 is CASSQGDARHTDTQYF. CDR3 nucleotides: TGTGCCAGCAGCCAAGGGGACGCGCGACACACAGATACGCAGTATTTT.